What follows are 18 T cell receptor beta chains derived from one specimen sequenced in a study of blood T cell repertoires in COVID-19. Sequencing was performed with immunoSEQ multiplex PCR; in TCRdb, only in-frame clones are kept and a portion is missing. The sample lists 370,000 or so clones; 70% to 85% were seen once. The sequencing sample was made of peripheral blood. The receptor set was obtained from a human donor with acute or convalescent COVID-19. The donor label of this sample is uncertain.

The chain links TRBV18 to TRBJ2-7, with 8 bases identical to TRBD1. There are 14 residues in the CDR3. Germline loops: CDR1 KGHSH, CDR2 LQKENI. The V segment lost 6 bases and the J segment 2 bases; nucleotides outside the gene matches: 6. CDR3 in amino acids: CASSLGQGTYEQYF. In nucleotides, the CDR3 is TGTGCCAGCTCTCTCGGACAGGGCACCTACGAGCAGTACTTC. The entire variable domain, with the rest obtained from reference TRBV18 and TRBJ2-7, is as follows: NAGVMQNPRHLVRRRGQEARLRCSPMKGHSHVYWYRQLPEEGLKFMVYLQKENIIDESGMPKERFSAEFPKEGPSILRIQQVVRGDSAAYFCASSLGQGTYEQYFGPGTRLTVT.

The chain couples TRBV18 to TRBJ1-1, with TRBD1 matching over 10 bases. This CDR3 is built from 13 residues. V was pared by 6 bases and J by 5 bases, with 3 bases of the junction left unmatched. Germline V gives CDR1 KGHSH, CDR2 LQKENI. As DNA, the CDR3 is TGTGCCAGCTCGGGACAGGGGATAACTGAAGCTTTCTTT. Translation: CASSGQGITEAFF.

This clone came up once. The CDR3: CASSYPTPGGSEQFF. The CDR3 DNA reads TGTGCCAGCAGTTACCCAACGCCCGGGGGGAGTGAGCAGTTCTTC. V and J are TRBV6-2 or TRBV6-3 and TRBJ2-1; TRBD2 aligns across 7 bases. V shed 2 bases, J shed 9 bases, and the junction held 10 bases outside the gene matches. The CDR3 covers 15 residues. CDR1 MNHEY and CDR2 SVGEGT come from the germline V gene.

This chain uses TRBV5-1 with TRBJ1-6; no clear D. This CDR3 contains 16 residues. V gave up 0 bases and J gave up 0 bases, with 7 bases separating them. CDR1 and CDR2 from the germline V gene are SGHRS and YFSETQ. CDR3 in DNA: TGCGCCAGCAGCTTGGGAGGGAGCTCCTATAATTCACCCCTCCACTTT. Its translation is CASSLGGSSYNSPLHF.

The genes are TRBV11-2 and TRBJ1-2; D unclear. Looked up from germline, CDR1 is SGHAT and CDR2 is FQNNGV. The V and J ends lost 3 bases and 4 bases respectively, with 9 bases between them. The CDR3 spans 13 residues. This CDR3 reads CASSFERGYGYTF. Here the CDR3 DNA reads TGTGCCAGCAGCTTCGAGCGGGGCTATGGCTACACCTTC. Based on the CDR3 plus reference TRBV11-2 and TRBJ1-2, the full variable domain is EAGVAQSPRYKIIEKRQSVAFWCNPISGHATLYWYQQILGQGPKLLIQFQNNGVVDDSQLPKDRFSAERLKGVDSTLKIQPAKLEDSAVYLCASSFERGYGYTFGSGTRLTVV.

The genes are TRBV6-5 and TRBJ1-1; D may be TRBD1 (6 bases). The CDR3 loop spans 15 amino acids. Looked up from germline, CDR1 is MNHEY and CDR2 is SVGAGI. V was shortened by 6 bases and J by 1 base, with 15 bases between the two germline ends. The CDR3 spells CASRRSGTSNTEAFF. The CDR3 region has the DNA TGTGCCAGCAGAAGAAGCGGGACATCGAACACTGAAGCTTTCTTT.

The V call is TRBV30, the J call TRBJ2-1; D is uncertain. Germline assignment: CDR1 GTSNPN and CDR2 SVGIG (reference sequence). The V gene lost 1 base and the J gene lost 4 bases, with 14 bases spanning the gap. This CDR3 comprises 15 residues. The CDR3 here is CAWSGRVRSYNEQFF. CDR3 nucleotide sequence: TGTGCCTGGAGTGGCCGTGTGAGATCTTACAATGAGCAGTTCTTC.

This clone is a singleton in its sample. The rearrangement links TRBV19 to TRBJ1-5; D remains ambiguous. CDR3 length equals 14 residues. Germline lookup yields CDR1 LNHDA and CDR2 SQIVND (reference sequence). V lost 4 bases and J 9 bases, leaving 16 bases between the germline ends. The CDR3 DNA follows: TGTGCCAGTAGTACTCAGGAATTTTTGGGGCCCCAGCATTTT. Translation gives CASSTQEFLGPQHF.

The CDR3: CASSFLGGTNQPQHF. CDR3 in DNA: TGTGCCAGCAGTTTTTTGGGGGGAACCAATCAGCCCCAGCATTTT. The rearrangement joins TRBV27 to TRBJ1-5, with a tentative D call TRBD1 (5 bases). Germline CDR1 is MNHEY and CDR2 is SMNVEV (reference sequence). This CDR3 contains 15 residues. Trimming removed 3 bases at V and 3 bases at J, with 12 bases between.

The DNA of the CDR3 is TGCGCCAGCAGCCAAGCCGGGACTATGAGGACTGAAGCTTTCTTT. Encoded protein: CASSQAGTMRTEAFF. This chain uses TRBV4-1 with TRBJ1-1; D is possibly TRBD1 (5 bases). Germline loops: CDR1 MGHRA, CDR2 YSYEKL. The CDR3 sequence is 15 residues long. V lost 1 base and J lost 5, with 14 bases in between.

The V call is TRBV7-2, the J call TRBJ2-7; 11 bases align to TRBD1. J lost 4 bases, V lost 5 bases, and 10 bases had no gene match. The CDR3 runs 16 residues. The germline gives CDR1 SGHTA, CDR2 FQGNSA. This chain's CDR3 is CASSTASGTGGYEQYF. The CDR3, as DNA: TGTGCCAGCAGCACCGCCTCCGGGACAGGGGGTTACGAGCAGTACTTC.

V usage is TRBV28 and J usage is TRBJ1-1; D gene ambiguous. Germline V gene sequence: CDR1 MDHEN, CDR2 SYDVKM. There are 12 residues in the CDR3. Trimming left V 1 base short and J 8 bases short, with 8 bases between. The CDR3 reads CASSLYGEEAFF. The CDR3 DNA is TGTGCCAGCAGTTTATACGGAGAAGAAGCTTTCTTT. Filled out from reference TRBV28 and TRBJ1-1, the complete variable domain reads DVKVTQSSRYLVKRTGEKVFLECVQDMDHENMFWYRQDPGLGLRLIYFSYDVKMKEKGDIPEGYSVSREKKERFSLILESASTNQTSMYLCASSLYGEEAFFGQGTRLTVV.

This sequence joins TRBV5-6 and TRBJ2-3; D is ambiguous. This CDR3 region has 15 residues. Germline CDR1 is SGHDT and CDR2 is YYEEEE. Deletions cut 0 bases from V and 4 bases from J, with 12 bases between. CDR3 in DNA: TGTGCCAGCAGCTTGGAGGCAGTGGGCCCAGATACGCAGTATTTT. Protein sequence: CASSLEAVGPDTQYF. Drawing the rest from reference TRBV5-6 and TRBJ2-3, the complete variable domain is DAGVTQSPTHLIKTRGQQVTLRCSPKSGHDTVSWYQQALGQGPQFIFQYYEEEERQRGNFPDRFSGHQFPNYSSELNVNALLLGDSALYLCASSLEAVGPDTQYFGPGTRLTVL.

V gene TRBV3-1 (or the pseudogene TRBV3-2) combines with J gene TRBJ1-2, with D possibly TRBD1 on 5 matching bases. V was trimmed by 0 bases and J by 5 bases, leaving 16 bases between them. Germline CDR1 and CDR2: LGHDT and YNNKEL (reference sequence). The CDR3 contains 16 residues. CDR3 coding DNA: TGTGCCAGCAGCCAAGAAGCGGGCCGAAGGGGATATGGCTACACCTTC. This gives the protein CASSQEAGRRGYGYTF.

This clone was counted only a few times. The chain joins TRBV21-1 to TRBJ2-1; TRBD2, as called in the table, went unchecked against the DNA. TRBV21-1 corresponds to a pseudogene. CDR3 length: 18 amino acids. The CDR3 reads CASSKARLAGGPGNEQFF. The CDR3, as DNA: TGTGCCAGCAGCAAAGCGAGGCTAGCGGGGGGGCCGGGAAATGAGCAGTTCTTC.

The chain joins TRBV30 to TRBJ1-2, with a weak D call TRBD1 (5 bases). Trimming took 0 bases from V and 5 from J, leaving 13 bases between them. This CDR3 spans 14 amino acids. Germline CDR1 is GTSNPN and CDR2 is SVGIG (reference sequence). The CDR3 DNA reads TGTGCCTGGAGTGTGGCCCCAGGGCGTTATGGCTACACCTTC. Translation gives CAWSVAPGRYGYTF.

For this clone: One end of the junction is discordant with germline, which a read error may explain. The gene calls are TRBV18 and TRBJ1-1; no definite D call. Germline V lookup: CDR1 KGHSH, CDR2 LQKENI. The CDR3 consists of 12 residues. The CDR3 DNA follows: TGTGCCAGCTCACCACCGTTGAGAACCCAACTCTTT. Translated, it gives CASSPPLRTQLF.

The V gene is TRBV7-8, the J gene TRBJ2-7; D unclear. Germline CDR1 and CDR2: SGHVS and FQNEAQ. This CDR3 is built from 15 residues. Trimming removed 3 bases at V and 0 bases at J, with 12 bases between. CDR3 region: CASSLTDYSSYEQYF. The CDR3 nucleotides read TGTGCCAGCAGCTTGACGGATTACAGCTCCTACGAGCAGTACTTC. Full variable domain (remainder filled in from reference TRBV7-8 and TRBJ2-7): GAGVSQSPRYKVAKRGQDVALRCDPISGHVSLFWYQQALGQGPEFLTYFQNEAQLDKSGLPSDRFFAERPEGSVSTLKIQRTQQEDSAVYLCASSLTDYSSYEQYFGPGTRLTVT.